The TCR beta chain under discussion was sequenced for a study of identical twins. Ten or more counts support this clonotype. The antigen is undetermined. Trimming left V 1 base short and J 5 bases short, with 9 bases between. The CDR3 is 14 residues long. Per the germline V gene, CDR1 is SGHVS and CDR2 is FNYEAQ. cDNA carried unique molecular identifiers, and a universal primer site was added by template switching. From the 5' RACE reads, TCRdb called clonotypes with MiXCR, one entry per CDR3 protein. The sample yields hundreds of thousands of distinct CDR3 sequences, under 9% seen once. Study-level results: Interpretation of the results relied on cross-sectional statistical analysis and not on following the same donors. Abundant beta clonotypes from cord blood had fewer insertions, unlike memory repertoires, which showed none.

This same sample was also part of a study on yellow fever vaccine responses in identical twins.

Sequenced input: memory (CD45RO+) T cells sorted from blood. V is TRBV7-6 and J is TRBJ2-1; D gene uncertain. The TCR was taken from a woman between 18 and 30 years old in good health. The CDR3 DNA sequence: TGTGCCAGCAGCTTAGAAGCAGACAACAATGAGCAGTTCTTC. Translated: CASSLEADNNEQFF.